These 20 T cell receptor beta chains came from one sample sequenced in a study of lymphopenia after photon versus proton radiotherapy. TCRdb's copy holds only in-frame clones and misses some; the assay was immunoSEQ multiplex PCR. The table has about 17,000 clones, about 92% seen once. The material was peripheral blood, obtained from a patient treated with photon-based radiotherapy. These receptors were taken from a woman in her thirties or forties with cholangiocarcinoma.

The rearrangement links TRBV5-5 to TRBJ1-1; D perhaps matches TRBD1 (6 bases). The CDR3 totals 15 residues. V lost 4 bases to trimming and J lost 6 bases, with 19 bases between them. The V gene's germline CDR1 is SGHKS and CDR2 YYEKEE (reference sequence). The CDR3 region is CASSAPAGVRAEAFF. The DNA for the CDR3 is TGTGCCAGCAGCGCCCCGGCAGGGGTAAGGGCTGAAGCTTTCTTT. The variable domain in full, with the rest retrieved from reference TRBV5-5 and TRBJ1-1, is DAGVTQSPTHLIKTRGQQVTLRCSPISGHKSVSWYQQVLGQGPQFIFQYYEKEERGRGNFPDRFSARQFPNYSSELNVNALLLGDSALYLCASSAPAGVRAEAFFGQGTRLTVV.

This clone has a handful of counts. This chain links TRBV6-5 with TRBJ1-3, with D uncertain. The CDR3 spans 13 residues. Deletions cut 5 bases from V and 4 bases from J, with 9 bases between. Germline-derived CDR1 and CDR2 are MNHEY and SVGAGI. CDR3: CASSAHIGNTIYF. CDR3 coding DNA: TGTGCCAGCAGTGCTCATATAGGAAACACCATATATTTT.

The chain carries TRBV19 and TRBJ1-5; D remains unclear. Germline lookup yields CDR1 LNHDA and CDR2 SQIVND (reference sequence). The CDR3 totals 15 residues. V was cut by 7 bases and J by 0 bases, with 13 bases left in between. The chain's CDR3 is CASTARDYSNQPQHF. Here the CDR3 DNA reads TGTGCCAGTACCGCCCGGGATTATAGCAATCAGCCCCAGCATTTT.

V gene TRBV6-1 combines with J gene TRBJ1-4; D uncertain. V shed 1 base and J shed 11 bases, with 11 bases lying between them. In germline, CDR1 is MNHNS, CDR2 SASEGT. CDR3 size: 13 residues. The CDR3 DNA is TGTGCCAGCAGTGAAGGGGAGGTACAGAAACTGTTTTTT. This gives the protein CASSEGEVQKLFF.

Regarding this clone: Mismatch with germline at one junction end may stem from a read error. The chain joins TRBV5-6 to TRBJ1-2, with a weak D call TRBD1 (5 bases). Germline CDR1 and CDR2: SGHDT and YYEEEE. CDR3 length: 13 amino acids. The CDR3 sequence is CASSSNRDRNDAF. The CDR3 DNA reads as TGTGCCAGCAGCTCAAATCGAGACAGAAATGACGCCTTC.

V and J are TRBV12-1 and TRBJ1-5; whether TRBD1, the table's D call, matches the DNA was not checked. TRBV12-1 is noted as a pseudogene. The CDR3 loop spans 16 amino acids. CDR3 sequence reads: CASDRLRRRDDQPQHF. CDR3 nucleotides: TGTGCCAGCGATCGCTTACGTCGCAGGGATGATCAGCCCCAGCATTTT.

V and J are TRBV6-1 and TRBJ1-1, with D maybe TRBD1 (5 bases). This CDR3 has 15 amino acids. Germline V lookup: CDR1 MNHNS, CDR2 SASEGT. V lost 1 base, J lost 3 bases, and 12 bases lay in between. CDR3 DNA sequence: TGTGCCAGCAGTGAAGTGGTTGGGGGGTACACTGAAGCTTTCTTT. Translating gives CASSEVVGGYTEAFF.

This sequence joins TRBV27 and TRBJ1-1; possibly TRBD1 for D (6 bases). Germline CDR1 and CDR2: MNHEY and SMNVEV (reference sequence). V lost 6 bases, J lost 2 bases, and 13 bases lay in between. This CDR3 contains 14 residues. The CDR3 loop is CASSWDTSNTEAFF. The CDR3 region has the DNA TGTGCCAGCAGCTGGGACACATCAAACACTGAAGCTTTCTTT.

The rearrangement links TRBV5-6 to TRBJ2-3; TRBD2 matches 8 bases. Germline CDR1 reads SGHDT; CDR2 reads YYEEEE. The CDR3 is 16 amino acids. The ends lost 1 base at V and 1 base at J; junction bases unmatched: 5. This chain's CDR3 is CASSLWLAGRTDTQYF. For the CDR3, the DNA is TGTGCCAGCAGCTTGTGGCTAGCGGGTCGCACAGATACGCAGTATTTT.

V gene TRBV7-9 combines with J gene TRBJ2-1; tentative D call: TRBD1 (6 bases). The CDR3 covers 16 residues. Between the trimmed V and J ends, which lost 5 bases and 5 bases, there was a span of 19 bases. Per germline, CDR1 SEHNR and CDR2 FQNEAQ (reference sequence). The CDR3 sequence: CASSPEDSRYNNEQFF. The CDR3 coding sequence is TGTGCCAGCAGCCCGGAGGACAGCCGATATAACAATGAGCAGTTCTTC.

The chain employs TRBV11-2 and TRBJ1-2; D gene ambiguous. V was clipped by 5 bases and J by 2 bases, with 9 bases between them. CDR1 is SGHAT and CDR2 is FQNNGV in the germline V gene. The CDR3 is 13 residues long. The CDR3 nucleotides read TGTGCCAGCAGCGACCGAATCAACTATGGCTACACCTTC. Translating it yields CASSDRINYGYTF.

The gene calls are TRBV7-2 and TRBJ1-2, with TRBD1 identical over 7 bases. The CDR3 covers 16 residues. CDR1 is SGHTA and CDR2 is FQGNSA in the germline V gene. V lost 2 bases to trimming and J lost 7 bases; unmatched junction nucleotides: 13. In nucleotides, the CDR3 is TGTGCCAGCAGCTTATACCCGACAGGGAGAGCGAGTGGCTACACCTTC. This translates into CASSLYPTGRASGYTF. The full variable domain, rest sourced from reference TRBV7-2 and TRBJ1-2, is GAGVSQSPSNKVTEKGKDVELRCDPISGHTALYWYRQSLGQGLEFLIYFQGNSAPDKSGLPSDRFSAERTGGSVSTLTIQRTQQEDSAVYLCASSLYPTGRASGYTFGSGTRLTVV.

The gene calls are TRBV4-2 and TRBJ1-1; TRBD1 matches 11 bases. The germline CDR1 and CDR2 sequences are LGHNA and YNFKEQ. J lost 3 bases, V lost 5 bases, and 5 bases had no gene match. The CDR3 runs to 15 residues. DNA for the CDR3: TGTGCCAGCAGCTTTGGGGGACAGGGGGACACTGAAGCTTTCTTT. This gives the protein CASSFGGQGDTEAFF.

V is TRBV11-3 and J is TRBJ2-3; possibly TRBD2 for D (5 bases). CDR3 length: 14 residues. V was shortened by 1 base and J by 5 bases, with 10 bases between the two germline ends. CDR1 and CDR2 from the germline V gene are SGHNT and YENEEA. CDR3 nucleotide sequence: TGTGCCAGCAGCTTAGCGGGCCGGGGAGATACGCAGTATTTT. As protein: CASSLAGRGDTQYF.

This clone occurred once. V usage is TRBV9 and J usage is TRBJ1-1, with D perhaps TRBD1 (5 bases). The CDR3 length is 15 residues. Trimming left V 0 bases short and J 7 bases short, with 16 bases between. The germline V gene has CDR1 SGDLS and CDR2 YYNGEE. The CDR3 loop is CASSVGGIRSGEAFF. CDR3 coding DNA: TGTGCCAGCAGCGTAGGGGGGATTAGGAGTGGTGAAGCTTTCTTT.

The V gene is TRBV2, the J gene TRBJ1-2; the D gene is possibly TRBD1 (6 bases). Deletions cut 3 bases from V and 3 bases from J, with 20 bases between. The germline CDR1 and CDR2 sequences are SNHLY and FYNNEI. The CDR3 extends over 17 amino acids. CDR3 sequence (DNA): TGTGCCAGCAGTGAGACGGGGACACTCGGTCGACACTATGGCTACACCTTC. Translated: CASSETGTLGRHYGYTF.

The chain is built from TRBV7-2 and TRBJ2-7; 7 bases fit TRBD1. Germline lookup yields CDR1 SGHTA and CDR2 FQGNSA. The CDR3 consists of 14 residues. J lost 0 bases, V lost 5 bases, and 4 bases had no gene match. The chain's CDR3 is CASSPTGTSYEQYF. CDR3 sequence (DNA): TGTGCCAGCAGCCCGACAGGGACCTCCTACGAGCAGTACTTC.

The chain uses TRBV11-1 and TRBJ2-3; 12 nucleotides line up with TRBD2. Germline values: CDR1 SGHAT, CDR2 FQDESV (reference sequence). J lost 4 bases, V lost 5 bases, and 7 bases had no gene match. The CDR3 loop spans 16 amino acids. This CDR3 reads CASSVSSGGAPDTQYF. The CDR3 DNA reads as TGTGCCAGCAGCGTATCTAGCGGGGGGGCTCCAGATACGCAGTATTTT. The full variable domain, rest sourced from reference TRBV11-1 and TRBJ2-3, is EAEVAQSPRYKITEKSQAVAFWCDPISGHATLYWYRQILGQGPELLVQFQDESVVDDSQLPKDRFSAERLKGVDSTLKIQPAELGDSAMYLCASSVSSGGAPDTQYFGPGTRLTVL.

The chain uses TRBV5-1 and TRBJ2-2; D not certain. CDR1 SGHRS and CDR2 YFSETQ come from the germline V gene. V lost 1 base, J lost 6 bases, and 10 bases lay in between. This CDR3 contains 14 residues. DNA of the CDR3: TGCGCCAGCAGCTTGACTCTTGGGGCCGGGGAGCTGTTTTTT. It specifies CASSLTLGAGELFF. The full variable domain, its missing parts supplied by reference TRBV5-1 and TRBJ2-2, is KAGVTQTPRYLIKTRGQQVTLSCSPISGHRSVSWYQQTPGQGLQFLFEYFSETQRNKGNFPGRFSGRQFSNSRSEMNVSTLELGDSALYLCASSLTLGAGELFFGEGSRLTVL.

Only a few counts were recorded for this clone. The rearrangement joins TRBV5-1 to TRBJ2-7, with TRBD1 identical over 11 bases. The V gene end was trimmed by 1 base and the J gene end by 6 bases; junction bases not matched to a gene: 6. Germline loops: CDR1 SGHRS, CDR2 YFSETQ. This CDR3 region has 15 residues. The chain's CDR3 is CASSLPGQGASEQYF. CDR3 coding DNA: TGCGCCAGCAGCTTGCCTGGACAGGGGGCCAGCGAGCAGTACTTC.